This T cell receptor (beta chain) is drawn from a study of CD8+ T cells in alopecia areata. Study-level information: For the treated group, dosing was oral tofacitinib at 5 to 10 mg twice daily. Study outcomes and limitations: Clonality exceeded that of normal scalp in lesional scalp, most notably in alopecia totalis/universalis.

The germline CDR1 and CDR2 sequences are LNHDA and SQIVND (reference sequence). Trimming pared 7 bases from V and 0 bases from J, leaving 16 bases between. CDR3 length: 15 residues. This clone was seen a handful of times. Its antigen is unknown. As the sequencing template, cDNA was produced by extracting RNA and reverse transcribing it. Produced via immunoSEQ multiplex PCR; TCRdb's table is partial and in-frame only. The repertoire includes 9,500 to 15,000 clones, 60% of them detected once, and roughly a fifth sits in the top ten. Researchers took lesional scalp punch biopsies and peripheral blood from people who were alopecia areata patients.

The source is a human donor with alopecia areata. V gene TRBV19 combines with J gene TRBJ2-7; a weak D match, TRBD2 (5 bases). Material: skin. The CDR3 here is CASIRSGRRSYEQYF. DNA of the CDR3: TGTGCCAGTATTAGAAGCGGTCGTCGCTCCTACGAGCAGTACTTC.